A single T cell receptor beta chain is shown here with its context. Its matching antigen is unknown. V lost 3 bases, J lost 4 bases, and 13 bases lay in between. Germline-derived CDR1 and CDR2 are LNHDA and SQIVND (reference sequence). This CDR3 has 15 residues. The method was immunoSEQ multiplex PCR; TCRdb's version includes in-frame clones alone and lacks a portion of them. The table lists 100,000 to 120,000 clones, about 85% of them singletons. The sample comes from a study of T cell responses to AZD1222 COVID-19 vaccine. Overall study findings and caveats: Seropositivity was recorded at baseline in only a handful of AZD1222 recipients. Regions 160-218 and 743-854 dominated among vaccine-associated CD4 TCRs spanning spike. Among spike-specific TCRs, nearly half reportedly target unmutated variant regions.

Here the sequenced sample was peripheral blood, taken on day 0 of AZD1222 vaccination. The TCR was taken from an adult in good health. The rearrangement links TRBV19 to TRBJ2-1; D gene uncertain. The CDR3 reads CASSMIGPLYNEQFF. The CDR3, as DNA: TGTGCCAGTAGTATGATAGGACCTCTGTACAATGAGCAGTTCTTC.